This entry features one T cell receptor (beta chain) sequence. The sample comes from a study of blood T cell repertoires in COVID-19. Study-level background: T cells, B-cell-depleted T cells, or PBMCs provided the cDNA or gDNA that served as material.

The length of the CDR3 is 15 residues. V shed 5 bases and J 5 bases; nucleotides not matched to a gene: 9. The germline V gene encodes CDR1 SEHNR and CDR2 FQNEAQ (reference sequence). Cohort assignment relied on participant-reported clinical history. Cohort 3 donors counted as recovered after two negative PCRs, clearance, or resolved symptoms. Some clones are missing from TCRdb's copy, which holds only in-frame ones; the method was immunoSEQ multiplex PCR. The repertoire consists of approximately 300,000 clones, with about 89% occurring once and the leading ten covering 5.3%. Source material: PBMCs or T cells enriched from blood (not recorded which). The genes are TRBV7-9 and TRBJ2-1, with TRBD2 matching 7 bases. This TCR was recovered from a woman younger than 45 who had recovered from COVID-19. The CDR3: CASSRGVAGDNEQFF. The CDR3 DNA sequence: TGTGCCAGCAGCAGGGGAGTGGCGGGGGACAATGAGCAGTTCTTC.